Below are 9 T cell receptor beta chains sequenced from a single sample in a study of blood T cell repertoires in COVID-19. The assay was immunoSEQ multiplex PCR, and TCRdb's table has in-frame clones only and misses some. Among about 100,000 clones, around 87% were seen once, and the ten largest hold 15% to 20%. The material sequenced was peripheral blood. The receptors derive from a human donor in a cohort sampled during active COVID-19.

This chain connects TRBV9 to TRBJ1-1, with 7 bases fitting TRBD1. The CDR3 has 16 amino acids. Unmatched junction bases numbered 10, after V lost 5 bases and J lost 0 bases. Germline CDR1 SGDLS, CDR2 YYNGEE. DNA for the CDR3: TGTGCCAGCAGGCCAGGAGGGGGCCTAATGAACACTGAAGCTTTCTTT. Translated: CASRPGGGLMNTEAFF.

The V gene is TRBV5-1, the J gene TRBJ1-2, with D perhaps TRBD1 (5 bases). The germline V and J ends were trimmed by 4 bases and 6 bases, with 16 bases remaining between them. This CDR3 spans 14 amino acids. The germline CDR1 and CDR2 sequences are SGHRS and YFSETQ. The CDR3 nucleotides read TGCGCCAGCAGCCTCATGGGGGAGGGTGATGGCTACACCTTC. Protein sequence: CASSLMGEGDGYTF.

In this sample, this clone turned up once. This chain uses TRBV9 with TRBJ2-5; D might be TRBD2 (5 bases). Germline V gene lookup returns CDR1 SGDLS and CDR2 YYNGEE. The CDR3 runs to 13 residues. V lost 2 bases and J lost 4, with 9 bases in between. The CDR3 reads CASSVSVTETQYF. The CDR3 DNA reads as TGTGCCAGCAGCGTTAGCGTGACAGAGACCCAGTACTTC.

The chain carries TRBV13 and TRBJ2-2, with 7 bases that match TRBD1. With 6 bases clipped from V and 1 base from J, the junction kept 8 bases outside the gene matches. Germline V gene sequence: CDR1 PRHDT, CDR2 FYEKMQ (reference sequence). The CDR3 length is 16 residues. CDR3 DNA: TGTGCCAGCAGTCCGGACAGGTTCGTGAACACCGGGGAGCTGTTTTTT. Translating gives CASSPDRFVNTGELFF.

The V call is TRBV5-4, the J call TRBJ2-2, with unresolved D. V was cut by 3 bases and J by 4 bases, with 4 bases left in between. CDR1 is SGHNT and CDR2 is YYREEE in the germline V gene (reference sequence). This CDR3 is 12 amino acids long. CDR3 sequence: CASSSSTGELFF. In nucleotides, the CDR3 is TGTGCCAGCAGCTCCAGCACCGGGGAGCTGTTTTTT.

The chain has TRBV27 and TRBJ1-4; D is undetermined. V gave up 6 bases and J gave up 8 bases, with 22 bases separating them. Germline loops: CDR1 MNHEY, CDR2 SMNVEV (reference sequence). The CDR3 has 16 amino acids. The CDR3: CASSPTGRPDKEKLFF. The CDR3 DNA is TGTGCCAGCAGCCCAACGGGGAGGCCAGATAAGGAAAAACTGTTTTTT.

The chain recombines TRBV4-1 with TRBJ2-2; 12 positions agree with TRBD2. V trimming: 3 bases; J trimming: 8 bases; junction bases outside the gene matches: 10. The CDR3 sequence is 17 residues long. Germline V gene lookup returns CDR1 MGHRA and CDR2 YSYEKL. The DNA of the CDR3 is TGCGCCAGCAGCCAGTACCTAGCGGGAGGGCCCGGAGGGGAGCTGTTTTTT. Translation gives CASSQYLAGGPGGELFF.

CDR3 DNA sequence: TGTGCCAGCAGCCAAGCCCCCGGGGCCTACAATGAGCAGTTCTTC. Protein: CASSQAPGAYNEQFF. The chain links TRBV3-1 (or the pseudogene TRBV3-2) to TRBJ2-1, with D tentatively TRBD2 (5 bases). The CDR3 totals 15 residues. The V end lost 1 base, the J end lost 2 bases, and 9 bases lay between the germline ends. Germline V gene lookup returns CDR1 LGHDT and CDR2 YNNKEL (reference sequence).

The chain employs TRBV5-1 and TRBJ2-1, with D possibly TRBD1 on 5 matching bases. The V gene lost 4 bases and the J gene lost 2 bases, with 13 bases spanning the gap. CDR1 and CDR2 from the germline V gene are SGHRS and YFSETQ. The CDR3 spans 15 residues. In DNA, the CDR3 is TGCGCCAGCAGCAAGGGGTCACCGGCCTACAATGAGCAGTTCTTC. This sequence encodes CASSKGSPAYNEQFF.